This T cell receptor beta chain was recorded in a study of T cells in Graves' hyperthyroidism and ophthalmopathy. General observations from the study: Ophthalmopathy got predicted by the model a median approximately 6.3 months before its onset.

On this clonotype itself: The antigen is not known.

The CDR3 totals 15 residues. V gave up 7 bases and J gave up 0 bases, with 16 bases separating them. Looked up from germline, CDR1 is SQVTM and CDR2 is ANQGSEA. TCR beta CDR3 region amplification was performed from RNA transcripts. During a first-round RT-PCR of the TCR CDR3, the HTBI primer set was used. TCRdb independently ran MiXCR on the multiplex PCR reads; one entry per CDR3 protein. The sample includes 500,000 to 750,000 distinct CDR3 sequences, 40% to 55% of them seen just once. Patients between 18 and 65 years old had hyperthyroidism, newly diagnosed and lasting under 2 months. The J gene is TRBJ1-5, the V gene TRBV29-1; D unresolved. This clonotype was sampled from a woman between 18 and 29 years old with Graves' hyperthyroidism. The sequenced sample consisted of peripheral blood or thyroid tissue (not recorded which). This CDR3 is CSASAGTNSNQPQHF. As DNA, the CDR3 is TGCAGCGCCTCAGCGGGCACTAATAGCAATCAGCCCCAGCATTTT.